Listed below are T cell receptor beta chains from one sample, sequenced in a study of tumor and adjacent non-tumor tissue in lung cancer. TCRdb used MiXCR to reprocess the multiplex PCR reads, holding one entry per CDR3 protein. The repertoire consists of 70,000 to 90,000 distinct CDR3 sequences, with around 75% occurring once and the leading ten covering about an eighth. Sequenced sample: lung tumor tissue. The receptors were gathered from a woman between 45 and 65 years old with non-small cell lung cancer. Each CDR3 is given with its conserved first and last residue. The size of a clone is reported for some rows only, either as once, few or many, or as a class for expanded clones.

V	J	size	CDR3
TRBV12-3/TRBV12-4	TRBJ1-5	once	CASRLDKINNQPQHF
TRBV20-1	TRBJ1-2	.	CSANPKGGYTF
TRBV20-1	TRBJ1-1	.	CSVSTGRGIEAFF
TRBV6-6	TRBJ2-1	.	CASSYLAGTAYNEQYF
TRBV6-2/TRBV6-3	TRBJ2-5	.	CASSYGTGSERTQYF
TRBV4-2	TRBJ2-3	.	CVSSQGGGLTTDTQYF
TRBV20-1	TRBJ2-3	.	CNARGAGLTDTQYF
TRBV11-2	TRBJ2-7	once	CASSLTGYPYNEQYF
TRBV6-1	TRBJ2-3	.	CASSSGRGTDVQYF
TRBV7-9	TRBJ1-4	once	CASTQLQGGDEKLFF
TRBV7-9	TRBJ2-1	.	CASSSPGSSYNEQFF
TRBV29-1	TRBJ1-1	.	CSDGQVFLTGAFF
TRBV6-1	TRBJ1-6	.	CASSETVAAGNSPLHF
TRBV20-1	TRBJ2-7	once	CSVRGDRDYEKYF
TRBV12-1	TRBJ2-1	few	CASITYRDPKCDEQFF
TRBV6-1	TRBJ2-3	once	CVSVVGVMTTDTQYF
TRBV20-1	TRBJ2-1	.	CSDIAGGIGNEQFF
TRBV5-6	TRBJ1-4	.	CDSSLGGSSEKLFF
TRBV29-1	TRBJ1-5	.	CSVIPGLHQPRHF
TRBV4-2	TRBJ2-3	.	CAISQGLVGYTDTQYF
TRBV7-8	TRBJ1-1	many	CASSLDLLETEAFF
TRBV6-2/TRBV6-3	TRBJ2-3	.	CASSYDGRKTDTQYF
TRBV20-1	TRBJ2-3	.	CSVTRLDRVTQYF
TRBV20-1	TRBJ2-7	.	CSISGTGRPYEQYF
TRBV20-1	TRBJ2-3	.	CSAQSGQGVQDMQYF
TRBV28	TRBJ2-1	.	CASSLGTCGYNEQFF